This TCR beta chain comes out of a study of breast tumors, draining lymph nodes, adjacent tissues. General study results and limits: Data only fit, rather than demonstrated, lymph node origin of most tumor T cells. Tumors had less TCR diversity than lymph nodes, more than nontumor tissue. Data fit most tumor T cells coming from lymph node, expanding in tumor. Luminal-like breast cancer showed significantly higher tumor–nontumor repertoire similarity than basal-like.

From the multiplex PCR reads, TCRdb called clonotypes with MiXCR, one entry per CDR3 protein. The profile shows around 230,000 distinct CDR3 sequences, 32% of them singletons. The CDR3 consists of 15 residues. Trimming removed 2 bases from V and 0 bases from J, with 9 bases in between. Samples came from axillary lymph nodes draining the breast cancer. This clonotype was counted once. The antigen is unknown. A read error may be the cause here, since a much bigger clone is one base away. This TCR was recovered from a female donor with breast cancer. Some clones in this sample may be carry-over from other donors' samples. V gene TRBV12-3 or TRBV12-4 combines with J gene TRBJ2-3; D remains ambiguous. Sequenced material: axillary lymph node tissue. CDR3 DNA sequence: TGTGCCAGCAGTTTATATGGCGCTAGCACAGATACGCAGTATTTT. Amino acids: CASSLYGASTDTQYF.